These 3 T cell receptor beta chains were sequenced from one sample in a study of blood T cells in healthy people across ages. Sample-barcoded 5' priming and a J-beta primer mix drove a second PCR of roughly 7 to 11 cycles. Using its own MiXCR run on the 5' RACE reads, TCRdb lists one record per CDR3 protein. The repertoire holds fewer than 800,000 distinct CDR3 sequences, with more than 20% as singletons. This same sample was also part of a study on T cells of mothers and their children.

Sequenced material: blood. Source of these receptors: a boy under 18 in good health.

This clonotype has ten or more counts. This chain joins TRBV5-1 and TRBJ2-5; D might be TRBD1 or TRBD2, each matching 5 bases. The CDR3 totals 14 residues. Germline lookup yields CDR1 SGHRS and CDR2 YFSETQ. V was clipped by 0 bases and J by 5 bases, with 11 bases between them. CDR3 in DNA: TGCGCCAGCAGCTTGGTGGGACCGAGGGAGACCCAGTACTTC. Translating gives CASSLVGPRETQYF.

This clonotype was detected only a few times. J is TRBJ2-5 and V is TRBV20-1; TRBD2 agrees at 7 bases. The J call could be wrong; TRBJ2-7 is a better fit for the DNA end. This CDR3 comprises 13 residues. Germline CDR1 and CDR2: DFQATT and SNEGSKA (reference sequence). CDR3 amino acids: CSARLAATYEQYF. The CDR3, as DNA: TGCAGTGCTAGACTAGCGGCCACCTACGAGCAGTACTTC.

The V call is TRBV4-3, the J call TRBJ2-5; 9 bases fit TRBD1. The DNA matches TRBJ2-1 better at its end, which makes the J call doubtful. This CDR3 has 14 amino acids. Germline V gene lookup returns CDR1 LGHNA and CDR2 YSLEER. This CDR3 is CASRARTGGGEQFF. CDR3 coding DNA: TGCGCCAGCAGGGCAAGAACAGGGGGCGGTGAGCAGTTCTTC.